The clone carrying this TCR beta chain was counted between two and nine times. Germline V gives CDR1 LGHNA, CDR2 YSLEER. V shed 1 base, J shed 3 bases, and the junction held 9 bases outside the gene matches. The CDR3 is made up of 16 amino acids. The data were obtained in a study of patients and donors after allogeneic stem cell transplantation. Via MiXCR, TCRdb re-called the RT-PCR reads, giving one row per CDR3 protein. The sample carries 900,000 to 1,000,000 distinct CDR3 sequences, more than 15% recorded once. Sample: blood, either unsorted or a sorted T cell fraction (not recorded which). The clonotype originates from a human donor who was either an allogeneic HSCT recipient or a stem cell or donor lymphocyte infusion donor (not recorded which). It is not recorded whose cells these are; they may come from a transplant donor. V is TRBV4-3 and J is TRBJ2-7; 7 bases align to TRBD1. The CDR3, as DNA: TGCGCCAGCAGCCAAGGACTTACAGGGGCAGGCTACGAGCAGTACTTC. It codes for CASSQGLTGAGYEQYF.